What follows is one T cell receptor (beta chain) and its context. The germline V gene has CDR1 LGHDT and CDR2 YNNKEL (reference sequence). The CDR3 is 14 amino acids. After removal of 4 bases from V and 2 bases from J, the junction contained 4 bases not matched to a gene. Original methodology: Amplification with reference gene primers provided the estimates of nucleated cell counts. Clones were sequenced by immunoSEQ multiplex PCR, and TCRdb holds only the in-frame ones, with some missing. That table supplies the V and J calls and clone size; D and trimming were determined from the DNA. The top ten hold 5.7% of the sample, which has about 230,000 clones, over 70% seen once. This sample was taken from a study of blood T cell repertoires in COVID-19. Study in general: Both acute and convalescent COVID-19 samples were obtained from the United States, Italy and Spain.

The chain carries TRBV3-1 (or the pseudogene TRBV3-2) and TRBJ2-7; 8 nucleotides line up with TRBD1. The TCR sequence derives from a man older than 75 with acute or convalescent COVID-19. The sequencing input was peripheral blood. CDR3 sequence reads: CASSRGTGTYEQYF. For the CDR3, the DNA is TGTGCCAGCAGCCGCGGGACAGGAACCTACGAGCAGTACTTC.